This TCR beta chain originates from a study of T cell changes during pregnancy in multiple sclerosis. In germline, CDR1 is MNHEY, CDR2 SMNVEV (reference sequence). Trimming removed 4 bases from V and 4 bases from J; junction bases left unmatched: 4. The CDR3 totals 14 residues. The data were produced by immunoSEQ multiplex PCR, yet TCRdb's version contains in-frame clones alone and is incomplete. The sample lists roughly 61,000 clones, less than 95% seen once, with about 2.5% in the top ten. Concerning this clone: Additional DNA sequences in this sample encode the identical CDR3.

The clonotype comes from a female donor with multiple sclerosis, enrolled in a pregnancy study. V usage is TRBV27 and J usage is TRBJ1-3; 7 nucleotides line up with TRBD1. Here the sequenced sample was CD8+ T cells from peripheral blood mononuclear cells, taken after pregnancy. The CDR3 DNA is TGTGCCAGCAGTTCCAGGGGGTCAGGAAACACCATATATTTT. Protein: CASSSRGSGNTIYF.